These T cell receptor beta chains were read from a single sample in a study of blood T cell repertoires in COVID-19. The repertoire was sequenced with immunoSEQ multiplex PCR; TCRdb's copy has only in-frame clones and lacks some. In the table there are 280,000 or so clones, approximately 85% of which are singletons. Sequencing used PBMCs or T cells enriched from blood (not recorded which). The receptors were sampled from a man aged 25-45 years who had recovered from COVID-19. CDR3s include the opening cysteine and the closing phenylalanine or tryptophan. The order of the fields is clone size, D gene, J gene, V gene, CDR3 protein, CDR3 DNA. The D gene is left open where the match is weak. The size field is filled for only some rows; it gives once, few, many or a size class.

>.|.|TRBJ1-1|TRBV7-8
CASSSGQLNTEAFF
TGTGCCAGCAGCTCTGGACAGTTGAACACTGAAGCTTTCTTT
>.|.|TRBJ2-1|TRBV6-2/TRBV6-3
CASSYYGGSYNEQFF
TGTGCCAGCAGTTACTACGGCGGTTCCTACAATGAGCAGTTCTTC
>.|TRBD1|TRBJ1-2|TRBV19
CASSIDLGGSGYTF
TGTGCCAGTAGTATAGATTTAGGGGGCAGTGGCTACACCTTC
>.|.|TRBJ2-2|TRBV15
CATSRDRVDTGELFF
TGTGCCACCAGCAGAGACAGGGTCGACACCGGGGAGCTGTTTTTT
>.|.|TRBJ1-5|TRBV4-3
CASSQGVSNQPQHF
TGCGCCAGCAGCCAGGGAGTTAGCAATCAGCCCCAGCATTTT
>.|.|TRBJ2-7|TRBV6-7
CASSYKREERVHYEQYF
TGTGCCAGCAGTTACAAGAGGGAAGAGAGAGTGCACTACGAGCAGTACTTC
>.|.|TRBJ1-3|TRBV21-1
CASSVQRDSGNTIYF
TGTGCCTCATCAGTCCAGCGCGACTCTGGAAACACCATATATTTT
>.|.|TRBJ1-1|TRBV28
CASSSVGQTYTEAFF
TGTGCCAGCAGTTCCGTAGGACAGACATACACTGAAGCTTTCTTT
>.|.|TRBJ1-1|TRBV6-5
CASSYSSFQAEAFF
TGTGCCAGCAGTTACTCATCTTTTCAGGCTGAAGCTTTCTTT
>.|.|TRBJ1-3|TRBV29-1
CSVEELSSGNTIYF
TGCAGCGTTGAAGAGTTGAGCTCTGGAAACACCATATATTTT
>.|.|TRBJ1-2|TRBV9
CASSVDQGARGYTF
TGTGCCAGCAGCGTAGACCAGGGTGCAAGGGGCTACACCTTC
>once|.|TRBJ1-3|TRBV5-1
CASSLQGSSGNTIYF
TGCGCCAGCAGCTTGCAGGGGAGCTCTGGAAACACCATATATTTT
>.|.|TRBJ1-1|TRBV6-5
CASSTKGRSNTEAFF
TGTGCCAGCAGTACCAAAGGGAGGTCGAACACTGAAGCTTTCTTT
>.|TRBD1|TRBJ1-1|TRBV6-5
CASRQTGFWEAFF
TGTGCCAGCAGACAGACAGGGTTCTGGGAAGCTTTCTTT
>few|.|TRBJ1-1|TRBV2
CASRAMPMGVGEAFF
TGTGCCAGCAGGGCTATGCCGATGGGCGTCGGAGAAGCTTTCTTT
>.|TRBD1|TRBJ1-2|TRBV4-1
CASSQEGTGNYGYTF
TGCGCCAGCAGCCAAGAGGGGACAGGGAACTATGGCTACACCTTC
>.|.|TRBJ1-2|TRBV9
CASSVDAGLTYGYTF
TGTGCCAGCAGCGTAGACGCAGGACTAACGTATGGCTACACCTTC
>once|.|TRBJ2-7|TRBV7-6
CASSPRAGVSYEQYF
TGTGCCAGCAGCCCCCGTGCAGGCGTCTCCTACGAGCAGTACTTC
>.|TRBD1|TRBJ2-1|TRBV7-3
CASSKTGTGDEQFF
TGTGCCAGCAGCAAAACCGGGACAGGGGACGAGCAGTTCTTC
>.|.|TRBJ2-7|TRBV6-1
CASSEARYEQYF
TGTGCCAGCAGTGAAGCGCGTTACGAGCAGTACTTC
>.|TRBD2|TRBJ2-5|TRBV29-1
CSVALGGGETQYF
TGCAGCGTTGCACTCGGCGGGGGGGAGACCCAGTACTTC
>.|.|TRBJ1-3|TRBV7-2
CASSLSSGAGNTIYF
TGTGCCAGCAGCCTGTCTTCAGGGGCTGGAAACACCATATATTTT
>.|.|TRBJ2-7|TRBV15
CATSMLPSSYEQYF
TGTGCCACCAGCATGCTTCCGAGCTCCTACGAGCAGTACTTC
>.|.|TRBJ2-1|TRBV11-2
CASSINNEQFF
TGTGCCAGCAGCATAAACAATGAGCAGTTCTTC
>.|TRBD1|TRBJ2-2|TRBV2
CASSEADRESGELFF
TGTGCCAGCAGTGAAGCGGACAGGGAGAGCGGGGAGCTGTTTTTT
>.|.|TRBJ1-1|TRBV6-5
CASSYGQGTEAFF
TGTGCCAGCAGTTACGGCCAGGGCACTGAAGCTTTCTTT
>.|TRBD1|TRBJ1-4|TRBV7-9
CASSSDREATNEKLFF
TGTGCCAGCAGCTCCGACAGGGAAGCAACTAATGAAAAACTGTTTTTT
>.|.|TRBJ1-2|TRBV5-5
CASSWGQGRHTF
TGTGCCAGCAGCTGGGGTCAGGGTAGGCACACCTTC
>.|TRBD1|TRBJ2-7|TRBV6-1
CASSEKTGGSYEQYF
TGTGCCAGCAGTGAAAAGACAGGGGGAAGCTACGAGCAGTACTTC
>.|.|TRBJ1-2|TRBV20-1
CSAPDYGYTF
TGCAGTGCCCCGGACTATGGCTACACCTTC
>.|TRBD1|TRBJ1-1|TRBV6-6
CASSYRNPGGGSEAFF
TGTGCCAGCAGTTACCGGAACCCAGGGGGCGGATCTGAAGCTTTCTTT
>.|.|TRBJ1-2|TRBV3-1/TRBV3-2
CASSQDGLYGYTF
TGTGCCAGCAGCCAAGATGGGCTCTATGGCTACACCTTC
>.|TRBD1|TRBJ1-2|TRBV6-5
CASRLDRDYGYTF
TGTGCCAGCAGATTAGACAGGGACTATGGCTACACCTTC
>.|.|TRBJ2-1|TRBV20-1
CSASSVPYNEQFF
TGCAGTGCTAGTAGCGTTCCCTACAATGAGCAGTTCTTC
>.|TRBD2|TRBJ2-1|TRBV7-2
CASSLSGGALNEQFF
TGTGCCAGCAGCTTGAGCGGGGGGGCCCTCAATGAGCAGTTCTTC
>.|.|TRBJ1-5|TRBV6-5
CASSYEANQPQHF
TGTGCCAGCAGTTATGAGGCCAATCAGCCCCAGCATTTT
>.|TRBD1|TRBJ1-2|TRBV7-8
CASSRRQGNGYTF
TGTGCCAGCAGCCGGAGACAGGGGAACGGCTACACCTTC
>.|.|TRBJ2-7|TRBV4-1
CASSQVPGQLEQYF
TGCGCCAGCAGCCAAGTCCCGGGACAACTGGAGCAGTACTTC
>.|TRBD1|TRBJ1-5|TRBV29-1
CSATHDRGREPQHF
TGCAGCGCAACCCACGACAGGGGCAGAGAGCCCCAGCATTTT
>.|.|TRBJ1-2|TRBV30
CAWRGVSGVYGYTF
TGTGCCTGGAGGGGGGTTTCGGGGGTCTATGGCTACACCTTC
>once|.|TRBJ2-5|TRBV4-1
CASSQLFPSQETQYF
TGCGCCAGCAGCCAACTATTCCCATCTCAAGAGACCCAGTACTTC
>.|.|TRBJ2-5|TRBV6-5
CASGRQGVYQETQYF
TGTGCCAGCGGGAGGCAGGGGGTGTACCAAGAGACCCAGTACTTC
>few|TRBD1|TRBJ1-4|TRBV25-1
CASSEPPGQGIRNEKLFF
TGTGCCAGCAGTGAACCTCCGGGACAGGGTATACGTAATGAAAAACTGTTTTTT
>.|TRBD1|TRBJ2-1|TRBV4-3
CASSQSQGAYNEQFF
TGCGCCAGCAGCCAATCACAGGGGGCGTACAATGAGCAGTTCTTC
>.|TRBD2|TRBJ2-1|TRBV14
CASSQDRASGGKNNEQFF
TGTGCCAGCAGCCAAGATAGGGCTAGCGGGGGGAAAAATAATGAGCAGTTCTTC